Listed below are T cell receptor beta chains from one sample, sequenced in a study of Graves' ophthalmopathy and Graves' hyperthyroidism. TCRdb reanalysed the multiplex PCR reads using MiXCR and keeps one entry per CDR3 protein. The data show around 1,000,000 distinct CDR3 sequences, 36% seen once. Sequencing was done on a sample of peripheral blood or thyroid tissue (not recorded which). These receptors were obtained from an adult man with Graves' hyperthyroidism. Both conserved end residues are part of each CDR3. D genes are given only for firm matches. Clone sizes are given selectively: once, few, many, or a class where the clone is expanded.

D | J | V | size | DNA | CDR3
. | TRBJ1-4 | TRBV30 | . | TGTGCCTGGACCGGGGCGGGATCAACTAATGAAAAACTGTTTTTT | CAWTGAGSTNEKLFF
. | TRBJ1-6 | TRBV25-1 | . | TGTGCCAGCAGTTTATTGGGTGGTGGTGTCTCGGGAGGGTCACCCCTCCACTTT | CASSLLGGGVSGGSPLHF
. | TRBJ2-1 | TRBV25-1 | . | TGTGCCAGCAGTAACTGGGGGACCTACAATGAGCAGTTCTTC | CASSNWGTYNEQFF
. | TRBJ1-5 | TRBV10-2 | many | TGCGCCAGCAGTGAAGGGGGAAGGCAGCCCCAGCATTTT | CASSEGGRQPQHF
. | TRBJ2-5 | TRBV18 | once | TGTGCCAGCTCACCACCGTACAGCCAAGAGACCCAGTACTTC | CASSPPYSQETQYF
. | TRBJ2-5 | TRBV29-1 | many | TGCAGCGCGAGGGGGGCGGGCGGACTCCAAGAGACCCAGTACTTC | CSARGAGGLQETQYF
TRBD1 | TRBJ2-7 | TRBV5-6 | few | TGTGCCAGCAGCCGAGGAGGGACAGGGGGACACGAGCAGTACTTC | CASSRGGTGGHEQYF
. | TRBJ2-2 | TRBV10-3 | many | TGTGCCATCAGGGATGTAGGGGGGCCCAACACCGGGGAGCTGTTTTTT | CAIRDVGGPNTGELFF
TRBD2 | TRBJ2-7 | TRBV5-1 | many | TGCGCCAGCACGACTAGCGGGGACTACGAGCAGTACTTC | CASTTSGDYEQYF
. | TRBJ2-5 | TRBV7-8 | many | TGTGCCAGCAGTCAATCAGGACGGACCTTTCAAGAGACCCAGTACTTC | CASSQSGRTFQETQYF
. | TRBJ1-1 | TRBV9 | . | TGTGCCAGCAGCCCGATGGGGGGCTGGGCCACTGAAGCTTTCTTT | CASSPMGGWATEAFF
TRBD1 | TRBJ1-1 | TRBV18 | few | TGTGCCAGCTCACCGGGACAGGGGATACCTGAAGCTTTCTTT | CASSPGQGIPEAFF
. | TRBJ2-2 | TRBV2 | . | TGTGCCAGCAAGTACAGGGCGAACACCGGGGAGCTGCTTTTT | CASKYRANTGELLF
TRBD1 | TRBJ1-6 | TRBV19 | . | TGTGCCAGTAGTATAAAAATAAGCGGGACAGGGGTTAATTCACCCCTCCACTTT | CASSIKISGTGVNSPLHF
. | TRBJ1-1 | TRBV7-2 | many | TGTGCCAGCAGCTTAAGATTTGGTGAAGCTTTCTTT | CASSLRFGEAFF
. | TRBJ2-7 | TRBV20-1 | . | TGCAGTGCTAGAGATCCTAAGCGGGTCTACGAGCAGTACTTC | CSARDPKRVYEQYF
. | TRBJ1-2 | TRBV4-3 | . | TGCGCCAGCAGCCAAGATGTTGTCAGCTTCTATGGCTACACCTTC | CASSQDVVSFYGYTF
. | TRBJ1-1 | TRBV13 | once | TGTGCCAGCAGCTTCCGTCGTGCCGGTCGGGGGTACACTGAAGCTTTCTTT | CASSFRRAGRGYTEAFF
TRBD2 | TRBJ2-7 | TRBV25-1 | . | TGCGCCAGCAGCCCCTTTAGGGAGGGATTGAACGAACAGTACTTC | CASSPFREGLNEQYF
. | TRBJ1-2 | TRBV2 | few | TGTGCCAGCAGCCACGACAGCCTCTTGCCCTATGGCTACACCTTC | CASSHDSLLPYGYTF
. | TRBJ2-7 | TRBV20-1 | . | TGCAGTGCTAGAGATCCGGGGGCAGGCACCTACGAGCAGTACTTC | CSARDPGAGTYEQYF
. | TRBJ1-2 | TRBV10-3 | . | TGTGCCAGCACCGTTGGTGGGGGGAACTATGGCTACACCTTC | CASTVGGGNYGYTF
TRBD1 | TRBJ1-5 | TRBV15 | once | TGTGCCACCAGCAGTTTGGGACAGGGAAATCAGCCCCAGCATTTT | CATSSLGQGNQPQHF
TRBD1 | TRBJ2-5 | TRBV11-2 | many | TGTGCCAGCAGCTTAGGGGACAGGGCCCGGTACTTC | CASSLGDRARYF
TRBD1 | TRBJ2-7 | TRBV15 | . | TGTGCCACCAGCACCACGGCCGGGACAGAATACTACGAGCAGTACTTC | CATSTTAGTEYYEQYF
. | TRBJ1-1 | TRBV5-4 | . | TGTGCCAGCAGCTGGGGAGCGGGGAGAGCTTTCTTT | CASSWGAGRAFF
. | TRBJ2-5 | TRBV5-1 | many | TGCGCCAGCAGCTTGAGTTTCCAAGAGACCCAGTACTTC | CASSLSFQETQYF
. | TRBJ2-7 | TRBV4-3 | few | TGCGCCAGCAGCCAATCCCAGGGGATTGGGAACGAGCAGTACTTC | CASSQSQGIGNEQYF
. | TRBJ2-7 | TRBV7-8 | . | TGTGCCAGCAGATTCGGGGGCCGAGGATCCGAGCAGTACTTC | CASRFGGRGSEQYF
TRBD1 | TRBJ1-1 | TRBV20-1 | many | TGCAGTGCTAGAGCGACAGGGAGGAGTCGGGGCACTGAAGCTTTCTTT | CSARATGRSRGTEAFF
TRBD1 | TRBJ2-7 | TRBV10-3 | . | TGTGCCATCCGGCAAGCGGACAGGAGCTCCTACGAGCAGTACTTC | CAIRQADRSSYEQYF
. | TRBJ1-2 | TRBV9 | . | TGTGCCAGCAGCGCCCTCGGGGTGAGCTCTGGCTACACCTTC | CASSALGVSSGYTF
TRBD1 | TRBJ1-2 | TRBV2 | few | TGTGCCAGCAGCCCCAAAGACAGGGGTTTCGGCTACACCTTC | CASSPKDRGFGYTF
. | TRBJ1-5 | TRBV29-1 | many | TGCAGCGTTGAAACGGGGAATAGCAATCAGCCCCAGCATTTT | CSVETGNSNQPQHF
TRBD1 | TRBJ1-4 | TRBV6-5 | many | TGTGCCAGCAGTCGCCGACAGGGTGAAAAACTGTTTTTT | CASSRRQGEKLFF
. | TRBJ1-5 | TRBV7-9 | . | TGTGCCAGCAGCTCCTCTCCCGATCAGCCCCAGCATTTT | CASSSSPDQPQHF
. | TRBJ2-5 | TRBV10-3 | many | TGTGCCATCACCGATAGGGAACAAGAGACCCAGTACTTC | CAITDREQETQYF
TRBD1 | TRBJ2-7 | TRBV7-2 | . | TGTGCCAGCAGCCACGAAGGACAGGTGAGCTCCTACGAGCAGTACTTC | CASSHEGQVSSYEQYF
. | TRBJ2-7 | TRBV7-8 | . | TGTGCCTGGAGTCCTCGATCTCGGGCCCCCTACGAGCAGTACTTC | CAWSPRSRAPYEQYF
TRBD2 | TRBJ2-5 | TRBV20-1 | many | TGCAGTGCTACTAGGACTAGCGGGAGGGAGACCCAGTACTTC | CSATRTSGRETQYF
. | TRBJ2-1 | TRBV7-2 | few | TGTGCCAGCAGCGGAGGCCTGGAGCAGTTCTTC | CASSGGLEQFF
. | TRBJ1-1 | TRBV7-9 | many | TGTGCCAGCAGCCAGCCGAGGGGGAACACTGAAGCTTTCTTT | CASSQPRGNTEAFF